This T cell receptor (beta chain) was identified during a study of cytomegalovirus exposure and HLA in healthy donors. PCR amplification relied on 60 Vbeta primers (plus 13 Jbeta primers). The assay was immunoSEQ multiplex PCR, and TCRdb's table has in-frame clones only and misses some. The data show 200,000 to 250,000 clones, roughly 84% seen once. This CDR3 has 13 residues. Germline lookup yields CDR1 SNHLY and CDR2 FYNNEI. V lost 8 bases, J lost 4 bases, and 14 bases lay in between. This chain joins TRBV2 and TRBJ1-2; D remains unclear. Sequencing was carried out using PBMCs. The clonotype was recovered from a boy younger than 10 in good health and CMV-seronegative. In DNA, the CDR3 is TGTGCCAGCGCGGGATTGGGTGGCTATGGCTACACCTTC. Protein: CASAGLGGYGYTF.